Presented here are 3 T cell receptor beta chains from one specimen sequenced in a study of CD8+ T cells in alopecia areata. Sequencing used cDNA as its template, made by extracting RNA and reverse transcribing it. Sequencing used immunoSEQ multiplex PCR; TCRdb keeps in-frame clones, though not all of them. The sample lists some 190,000 clones, approximately 61% occurring once. Regarding treatment: oral pan-JAK inhibitor, 5-10 mg twice daily. The starting material was CD4+ T cells sorted from blood, obtained at week 24, from a patient treated with tofacitinib. The receptors shown here come from a human donor with alopecia areata.

The rearrangement joins TRBV2 to TRBJ1-5, with TRBD1 identical over 7 bases. Trimming took 6 bases from V and 3 from J; bases not matched to a gene: 5. The CDR3 totals 14 residues. In germline, CDR1 is SNHLY, CDR2 FYNNEI. This CDR3 reads CASSLGTVNQPQHF. The CDR3 DNA is TGTGCCAGCAGCCTCGGGACAGTCAATCAGCCCCAGCATTTT.

This clone was observed a few times. The J gene is TRBJ2-3, the V gene TRBV29-1, with D perhaps TRBD2 (6 bases). The CDR3 extends over 14 amino acids. CDR1 is SQVTM and CDR2 is ANQGSEA in the germline V gene. Trimming cost V 3 bases and J 2 bases, with 12 bases left between them. The CDR3 nucleotides read TGCAGCGTTGATCGGGGGATAATCACAGATACGCAGTATTTT. Protein sequence: CSVDRGIITDTQYF.

This chain links TRBV29-1 with TRBJ2-7, with 9 bases matching TRBD1. V lost 6 bases to trimming and J lost 11 bases; unmatched junction nucleotides: 11. Per germline, CDR1 SQVTM and CDR2 ANQGSEA. The CDR3 is made up of 12 amino acids. The CDR3, as DNA: TGCAGCGTCCAAATCGGATGGGACAGGGAGTACTTC. This gives the protein CSVQIGWDREYF.